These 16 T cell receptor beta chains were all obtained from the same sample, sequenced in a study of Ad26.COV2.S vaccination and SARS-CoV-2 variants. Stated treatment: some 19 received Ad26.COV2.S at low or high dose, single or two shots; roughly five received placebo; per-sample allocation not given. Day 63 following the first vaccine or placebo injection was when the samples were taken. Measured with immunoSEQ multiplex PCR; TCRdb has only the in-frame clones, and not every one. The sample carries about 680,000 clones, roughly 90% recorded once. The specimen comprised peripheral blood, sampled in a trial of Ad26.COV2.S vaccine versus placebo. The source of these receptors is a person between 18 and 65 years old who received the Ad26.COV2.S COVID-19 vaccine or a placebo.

The CDR3 sequence is CASSFATDRGYGYTF. DNA of the CDR3: TGTGCCAGCAGTTTCGCTACCGACAGGGGATATGGCTACACCTTC. The V call is TRBV6-6, the J call TRBJ1-2; 8 nucleotides match TRBD1. The CDR3 consists of 15 residues. V lost 4 bases, J lost 5 bases, and 9 bases stayed unmatched. Looked up from germline, CDR1 is MNHNY and CDR2 is SVGAGI (reference sequence).

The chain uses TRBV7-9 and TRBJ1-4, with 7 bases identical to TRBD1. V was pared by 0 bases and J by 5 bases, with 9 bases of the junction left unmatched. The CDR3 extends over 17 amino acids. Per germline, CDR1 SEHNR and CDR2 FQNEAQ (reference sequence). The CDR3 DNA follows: TGTGCCAGCAGCTTAGCGCAGGGGGGTCAATCAAATGAAAAACTGTTTTTT. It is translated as CASSLAQGGQSNEKLFF. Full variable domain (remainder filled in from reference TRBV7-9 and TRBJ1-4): DTGVSQNPRHKITKRGQNVTFRCDPISEHNRLYWYRQTLGQGPEFLTYFQNEAQLEKSRLLSDRFSAERPKGSFSTLEIQRTEQGDSAMYLCASSLAQGGQSNEKLFFGSGTQLSVL.

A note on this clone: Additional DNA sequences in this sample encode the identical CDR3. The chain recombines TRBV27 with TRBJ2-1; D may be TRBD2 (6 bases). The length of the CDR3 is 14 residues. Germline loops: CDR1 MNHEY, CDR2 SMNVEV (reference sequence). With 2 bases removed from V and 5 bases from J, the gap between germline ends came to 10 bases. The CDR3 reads CASSLGGPHNEQFF. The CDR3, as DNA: TGTGCCAGCAGTTTAGGAGGGCCCCACAATGAGCAGTTCTTC.

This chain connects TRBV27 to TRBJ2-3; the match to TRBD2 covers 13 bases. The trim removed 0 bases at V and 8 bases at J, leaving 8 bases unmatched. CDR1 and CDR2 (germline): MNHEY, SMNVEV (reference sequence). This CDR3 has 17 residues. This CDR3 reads CASSLSPGLAGDPTQYF. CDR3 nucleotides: TGTGCCAGCAGTTTATCCCCCGGACTAGCGGGAGATCCTACGCAGTATTTT.

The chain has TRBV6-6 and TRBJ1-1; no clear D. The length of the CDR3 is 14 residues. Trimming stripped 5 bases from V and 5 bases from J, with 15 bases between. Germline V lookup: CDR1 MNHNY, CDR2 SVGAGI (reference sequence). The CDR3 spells CASSTSGGRTEAFF. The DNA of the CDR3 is TGTGCCAGCAGTACCTCAGGAGGTAGGACTGAAGCTTTCTTT.

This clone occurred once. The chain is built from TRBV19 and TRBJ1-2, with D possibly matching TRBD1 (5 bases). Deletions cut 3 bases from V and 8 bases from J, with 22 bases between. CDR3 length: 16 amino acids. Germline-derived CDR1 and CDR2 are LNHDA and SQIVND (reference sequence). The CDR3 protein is CASSMPSWGRIAGYTF. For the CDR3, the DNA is TGTGCCAGTAGTATGCCGTCGTGGGGGAGGATCGCGGGCTACACCTTC.

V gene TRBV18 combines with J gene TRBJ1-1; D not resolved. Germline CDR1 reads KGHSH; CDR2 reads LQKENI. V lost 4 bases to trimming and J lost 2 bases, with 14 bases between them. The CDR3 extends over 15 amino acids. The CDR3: CASSLTAVSNTEAFF. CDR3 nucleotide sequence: TGTGCCAGCTCACTCACCGCCGTATCCAACACTGAAGCTTTCTTT. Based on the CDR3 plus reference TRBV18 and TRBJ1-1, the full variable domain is NAGVMQNPRHLVRRRGQEARLRCSPMKGHSHVYWYRQLPEEGLKFMVYLQKENIIDESGMPKERFSAEFPKEGPSILRIQQVVRGDSAAYFCASSLTAVSNTEAFFGQGTRLTVV.

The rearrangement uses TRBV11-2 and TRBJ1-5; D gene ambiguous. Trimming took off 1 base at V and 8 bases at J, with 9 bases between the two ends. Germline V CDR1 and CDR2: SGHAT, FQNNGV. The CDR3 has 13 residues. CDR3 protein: CASSLAGSEPQHF. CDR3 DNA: TGTGCCAGCAGCTTAGCGGGGAGCGAGCCCCAGCATTTT.

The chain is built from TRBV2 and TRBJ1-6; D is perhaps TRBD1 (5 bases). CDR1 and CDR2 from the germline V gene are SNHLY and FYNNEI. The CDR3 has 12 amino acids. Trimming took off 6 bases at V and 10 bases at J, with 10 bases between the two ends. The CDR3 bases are TGTGCCAGCAGGGGGACCGAATCACCCCTCCACTTT. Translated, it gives CASRGTESPLHF.

DNA of the CDR3: TGTGCCAGTCCGTCGGGACAGGGTAAACTAGGGAGCAATCAGCCCCAGCATTTT. This gives the protein CASPSGQGKLGSNQPQHF. V is TRBV19 and J is TRBJ1-5; 9 bases match TRBD1. The trim removed 8 bases at V and 1 base at J, leaving 15 bases unmatched. The germline V gene has CDR1 LNHDA and CDR2 SQIVND (reference sequence). The CDR3 consists of 18 residues.

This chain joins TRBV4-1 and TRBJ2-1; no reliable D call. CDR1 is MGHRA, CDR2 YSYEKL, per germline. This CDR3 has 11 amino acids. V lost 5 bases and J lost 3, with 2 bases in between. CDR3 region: CASSYYNEQFF. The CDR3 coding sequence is TGCGCCAGCAGCTACTACAATGAGCAGTTCTTC.

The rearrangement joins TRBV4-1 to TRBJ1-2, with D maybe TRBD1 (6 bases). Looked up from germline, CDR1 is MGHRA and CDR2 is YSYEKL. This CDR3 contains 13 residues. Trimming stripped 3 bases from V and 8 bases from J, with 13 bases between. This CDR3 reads CASSHSGAQGYTF. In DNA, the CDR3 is TGCGCCAGCAGCCACTCAGGGGCGCAAGGCTACACCTTC.

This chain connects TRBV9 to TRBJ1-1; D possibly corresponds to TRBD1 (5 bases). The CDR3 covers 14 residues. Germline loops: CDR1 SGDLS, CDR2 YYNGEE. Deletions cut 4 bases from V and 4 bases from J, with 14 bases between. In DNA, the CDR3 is TGTGCCAGCAGCCTTTCGGGGGGTACCACTGAAGCTTTCTTT. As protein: CASSLSGGTTEAFF.

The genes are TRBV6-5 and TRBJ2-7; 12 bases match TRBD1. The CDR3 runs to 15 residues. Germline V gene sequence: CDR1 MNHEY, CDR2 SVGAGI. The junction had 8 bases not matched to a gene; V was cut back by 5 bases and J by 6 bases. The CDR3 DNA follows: TGTGCCAGCAGTAAACCGGGACAGGGGGCGCGCGAGCAGTACTTC. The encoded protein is CASSKPGQGAREQYF.

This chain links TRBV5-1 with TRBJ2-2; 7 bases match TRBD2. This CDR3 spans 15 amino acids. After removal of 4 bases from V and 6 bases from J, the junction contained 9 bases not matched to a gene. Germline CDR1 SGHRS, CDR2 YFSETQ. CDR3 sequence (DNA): TGCGCCAGCAGCCTCGGGACTACCGACTCCGGGGAGCTGTTTTTT. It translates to CASSLGTTDSGELFF.

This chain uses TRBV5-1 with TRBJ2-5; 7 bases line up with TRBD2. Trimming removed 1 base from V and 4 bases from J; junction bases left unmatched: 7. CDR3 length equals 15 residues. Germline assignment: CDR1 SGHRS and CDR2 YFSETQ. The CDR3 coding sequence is TGCGCCAGCAGCTTGACTAGCGAGCCCTCAGAGACCCAGTACTTC. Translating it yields CASSLTSEPSETQYF.